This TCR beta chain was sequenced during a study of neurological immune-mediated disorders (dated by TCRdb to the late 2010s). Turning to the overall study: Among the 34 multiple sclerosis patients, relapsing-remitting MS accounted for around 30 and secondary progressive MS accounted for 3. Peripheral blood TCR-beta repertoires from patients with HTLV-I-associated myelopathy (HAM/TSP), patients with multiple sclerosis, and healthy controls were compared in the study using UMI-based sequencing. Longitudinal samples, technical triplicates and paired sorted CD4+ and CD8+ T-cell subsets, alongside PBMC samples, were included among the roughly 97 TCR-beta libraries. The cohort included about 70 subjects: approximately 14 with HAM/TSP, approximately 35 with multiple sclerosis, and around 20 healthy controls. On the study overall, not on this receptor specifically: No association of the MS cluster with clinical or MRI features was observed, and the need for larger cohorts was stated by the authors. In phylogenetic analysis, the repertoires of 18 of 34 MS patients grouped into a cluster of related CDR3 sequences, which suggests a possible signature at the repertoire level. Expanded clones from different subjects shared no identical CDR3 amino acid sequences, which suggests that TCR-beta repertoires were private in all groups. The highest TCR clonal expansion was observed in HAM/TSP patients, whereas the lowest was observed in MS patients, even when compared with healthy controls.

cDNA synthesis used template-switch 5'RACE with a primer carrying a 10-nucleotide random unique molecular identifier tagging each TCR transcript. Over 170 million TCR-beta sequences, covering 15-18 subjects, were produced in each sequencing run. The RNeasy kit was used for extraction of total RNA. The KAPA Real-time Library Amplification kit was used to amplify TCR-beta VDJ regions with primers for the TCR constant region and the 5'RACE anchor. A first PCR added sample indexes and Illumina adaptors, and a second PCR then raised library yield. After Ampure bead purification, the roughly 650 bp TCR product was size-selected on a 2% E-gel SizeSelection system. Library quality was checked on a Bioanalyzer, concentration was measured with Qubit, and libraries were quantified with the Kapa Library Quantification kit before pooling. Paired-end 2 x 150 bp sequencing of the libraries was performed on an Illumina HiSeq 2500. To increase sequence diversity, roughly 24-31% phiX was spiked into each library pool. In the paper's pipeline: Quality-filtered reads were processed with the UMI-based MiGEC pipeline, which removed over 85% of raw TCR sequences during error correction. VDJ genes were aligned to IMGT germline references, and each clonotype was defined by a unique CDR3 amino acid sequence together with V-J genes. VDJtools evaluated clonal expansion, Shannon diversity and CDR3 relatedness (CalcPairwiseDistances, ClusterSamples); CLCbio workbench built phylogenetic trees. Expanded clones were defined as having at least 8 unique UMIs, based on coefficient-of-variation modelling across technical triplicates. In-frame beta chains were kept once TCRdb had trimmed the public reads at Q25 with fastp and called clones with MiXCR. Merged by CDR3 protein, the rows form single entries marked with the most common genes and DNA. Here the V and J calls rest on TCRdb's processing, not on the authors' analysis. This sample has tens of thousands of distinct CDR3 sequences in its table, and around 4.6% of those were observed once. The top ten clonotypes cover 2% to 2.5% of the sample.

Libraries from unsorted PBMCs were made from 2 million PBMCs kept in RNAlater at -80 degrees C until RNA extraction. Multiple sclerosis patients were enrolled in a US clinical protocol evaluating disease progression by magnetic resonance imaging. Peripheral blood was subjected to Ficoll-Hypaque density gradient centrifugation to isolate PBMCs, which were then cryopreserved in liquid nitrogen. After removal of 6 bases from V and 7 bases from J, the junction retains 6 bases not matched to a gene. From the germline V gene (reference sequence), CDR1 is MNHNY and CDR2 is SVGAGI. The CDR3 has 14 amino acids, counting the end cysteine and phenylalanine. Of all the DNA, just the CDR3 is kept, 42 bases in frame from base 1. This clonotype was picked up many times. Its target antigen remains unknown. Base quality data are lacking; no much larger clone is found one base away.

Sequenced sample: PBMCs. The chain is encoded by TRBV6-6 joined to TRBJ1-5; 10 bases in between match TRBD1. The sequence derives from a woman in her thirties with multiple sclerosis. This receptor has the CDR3 CASSPDRGAQPQHF. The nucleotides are TGTGCCAGCAGCCCGGACAGGGGGGCACAGCCCCAGCATTTT.